A selection of T cell receptor beta chains follows, all from one sample in a study of blood T cell repertoires in COVID-19. TCRdb keeps only in-frame clones here, not all; method: immunoSEQ multiplex PCR. Of about 44,000 clones listed, approximately 82% are singletons. The sequenced material came from peripheral blood. These receptors all stem from a woman in her seventies with acute or convalescent COVID-19. Both conserved end residues are trimmed from each CDR3.

cdr3_length v_call cdr3_aa
13 TRBV14 ASSAEKVTNSPLH
11 TRBV12-5 ASGDGDRGEAF
14 TRBV18 ASSQIPGPGDYEQY
12 TRBV21-1 ASSKLLANTEAF
14 TRBV7-9 ASSLAAQKFTDMQY
14 TRBV15 ATSGRGQGGNNEQF
14 TRBV6-5 ASSYSRDTSRYEQY
12 TRBV2 ASSTGGDTGELF
13 TRBV7-2 ASSLEQGSGNTIY
15 TRBV4-3 ASSPLASGRVGYEQF
12 TRBV7-8 ASSLVPGETRAF
14 TRBV5-4 ASSLVGGTGSTEAF
12 TRBV18 ASSGDRLNTEAF
12 TRBV7-9 ASSIDRSNYGYT
10 TRBV30 AWSVRAVTQY
14 TRBV25-1 ASSVSGGLINEKLF
14 TRBV15 ATSRDTGASGNTIY
14 TRBV6-4 ASSDGISGGTDTQY
14 TRBV9 ASSVGLAGDIREQY
13 TRBV7-9 ASSRGTGVSSPLH
13 TRBV6-1 ASSSSGAGNQPQH
13 TRBV10-2 ASSESRGLNTEAF
13 TRBV14 ASSQSRAGANALT
12 TRBV5-5 ASSEDRTGNTIY
12 TRBV5-6 ASSPVGGEDTQY
14 TRBV5-4 ASSPRQFANTGELF
14 TRBV9 ASSVEGTRSLDTQY
16 TRBV19 ASSIEAGQGWSNQPQH
13 TRBV6-5 ASSSRKRTYNEQF
11 TRBV30 AWRGLAANEQF
12 TRBV27 ASSSGGANRGYT